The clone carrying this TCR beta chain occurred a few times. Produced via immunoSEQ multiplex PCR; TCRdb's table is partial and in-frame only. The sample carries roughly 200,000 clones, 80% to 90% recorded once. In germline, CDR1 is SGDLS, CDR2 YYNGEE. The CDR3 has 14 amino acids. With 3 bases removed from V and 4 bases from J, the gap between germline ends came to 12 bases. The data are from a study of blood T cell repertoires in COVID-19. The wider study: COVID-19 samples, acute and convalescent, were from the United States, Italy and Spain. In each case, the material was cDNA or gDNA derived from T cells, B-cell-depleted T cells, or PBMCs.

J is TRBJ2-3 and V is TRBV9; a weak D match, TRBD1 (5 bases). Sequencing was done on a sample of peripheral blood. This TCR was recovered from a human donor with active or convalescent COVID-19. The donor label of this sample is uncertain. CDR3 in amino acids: CASSARQIPDTQYF. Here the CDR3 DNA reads TGTGCCAGCAGCGCCCGACAGATTCCAGATACGCAGTATTTT.